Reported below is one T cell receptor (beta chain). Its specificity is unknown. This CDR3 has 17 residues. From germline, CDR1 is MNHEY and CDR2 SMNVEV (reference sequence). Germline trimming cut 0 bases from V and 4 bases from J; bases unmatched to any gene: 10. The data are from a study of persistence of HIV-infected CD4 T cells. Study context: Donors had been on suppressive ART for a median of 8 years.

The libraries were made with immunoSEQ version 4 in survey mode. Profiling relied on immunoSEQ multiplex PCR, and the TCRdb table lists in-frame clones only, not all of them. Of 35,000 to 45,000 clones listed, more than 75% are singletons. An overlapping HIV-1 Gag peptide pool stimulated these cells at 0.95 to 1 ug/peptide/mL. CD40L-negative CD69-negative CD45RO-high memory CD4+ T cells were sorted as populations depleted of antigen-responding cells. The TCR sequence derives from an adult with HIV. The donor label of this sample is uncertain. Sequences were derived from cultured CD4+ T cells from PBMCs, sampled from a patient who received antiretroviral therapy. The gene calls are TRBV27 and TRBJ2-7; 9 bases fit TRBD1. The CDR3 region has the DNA TGTGCCAGCAGTTTATCCGTGGGGACAGGGAGTGCTTACGAGCAGTACTTC. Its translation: CASSLSVGTGSAYEQYF.